This T cell receptor (beta chain) derives from a study of cytomegalovirus exposure and HLA in healthy donors. Study as a whole: The same platform was used for the 90 to 150 validation repertoires and the roughly 670 first-cohort repertoires, a later analysis reported.

Sequenced by immunoSEQ multiplex PCR; TCRdb stores in-frame clones only, minus some. The sample holds around 300,000 clones, 65% to 90% seen once. Source material: PBMCs. The receptor was derived from a woman aged 18-29 years in good health and CMV-seronegative.

CDR3 sequence reads: CASSLDSYGNEQFF. CDR3 DNA: TGTGCCAGCAGTTTGGACTCATACGGGAATGAGCAGTTCTTC. V usage is TRBV27 and J usage is TRBJ2-1; maybe TRBD2 (5 bases). Per the germline V gene, CDR1 is MNHEY and CDR2 is SMNVEV (reference sequence). Trimming took off 3 bases at V and 7 bases at J, with 13 bases between the two ends. There are 14 residues in the CDR3.